These 24 T cell receptor beta chains came from one sample sequenced in a study of Graves' ophthalmopathy and Graves' hyperthyroidism. CDR3 regions of TCR beta were amplified from RNA transcripts. An opening RT-PCR round employed HTBI primers and preceded a second-round multiplex PCR. MiXCR, applied by TCRdb to the multiplex PCR reads, yields one record per CDR3 protein. The sample yields approximately 500,000 distinct CDR3 sequences, around 15% seen once. Input material: blood. The receptors shown here come from a woman aged 30 to 39 with Graves' ophthalmopathy.

This clonotype was detected only once. V and J are TRBV7-8 and TRBJ1-1, with 9 nucleotides matching TRBD1. Germline-derived CDR1 and CDR2 are SGHVS and FQNEAQ. This CDR3 has 15 amino acids. The V gene end was trimmed by 1 base and the J gene end by 4 bases; junction bases not matched to a gene: 4. In DNA, the CDR3 is TGTGCCAGCAGCTTAGGGGGGACAGGGAGCACTGAAGCTTTCTTT. This codes for CASSLGGTGSTEAFF. Full variable domain (rest looked up from reference TRBV7-8 and TRBJ1-1): GAGVSQSPRYKVAKRGQDVALRCDPISGHVSLFWYQQALGQGPEFLTYFQNEAQLDKSGLPSDRFFAERPEGSVSTLKIQRTQQEDSAVYLCASSLGGTGSTEAFFGQGTRLTVV.

This clonotype appeared many times. The V and J genes are TRBV11-2 and TRBJ1-1; D not certain. Germline lookup yields CDR1 SGHAT and CDR2 FQNNGV. V lost 2 bases, J lost 3 bases, and 16 bases lay in between. The CDR3 is 16 residues long. CDR3 in DNA: TGTGCCAGCAGCTTAATGTTAGTCGAATTTTACACTGAAGCTTTCTTT. It specifies CASSLMLVEFYTEAFF.

This clonotype showed up many times. The rearrangement joins TRBV7-6 to TRBJ1-1, with 7 bases fitting TRBD1. The J segment lost 3 bases and the V segment lost 5 bases, leaving 9 bases of the junction unmatched. Germline assignment: CDR1 SGHVS and CDR2 FNYEAQ. This CDR3 contains 15 residues. The CDR3 coding sequence is TGTGCCAGCAGCAAGACAGGGAAGTTGGACACTGAAGCTTTCTTT. As protein: CASSKTGKLDTEAFF.

This clonotype was counted ten times or more. V gene TRBV5-1 combines with J gene TRBJ1-1; no reliable D call. Trimming pared 0 bases from V and 0 bases from J, leaving 9 bases between. The germline gives CDR1 SGHRS, CDR2 YFSETQ. The CDR3 runs to 15 residues. CDR3 sequence: CASSLVVGMNTEAFF. CDR3 DNA sequence: TGCGCCAGCAGCTTGGTCGTGGGAATGAACACTGAAGCTTTCTTT.

Many counts were recorded for this clonotype. The chain links TRBV10-3 to TRBJ2-5; D is unclear. V lost 3 bases and J lost 5, with 13 bases in between. Looked up from germline, CDR1 is ENHRY and CDR2 is SYGVKD. The CDR3 has 14 residues. CDR3 protein: CAISDPGSGETQYF. CDR3 nucleotides: TGTGCCATCAGTGACCCCGGGTCGGGTGAGACCCAGTACTTC.

The rearrangement uses TRBV2 and TRBJ2-2; possibly TRBD1 for D (6 bases). This CDR3 comprises 15 residues. CDR1 is SNHLY, CDR2 FYNNEI, per germline. V gave up 4 bases and J gave up 2 bases, with 11 bases separating them. The DNA for the CDR3 is TGTGCCAGCAGTGCCTCGGGACACAACACCGGGGAGCTGTTTTTT. This gives the protein CASSASGHNTGELFF. The variable domain in full, with the rest retrieved from reference TRBV2 and TRBJ2-2, is EPEVTQTPSHQVTQMGQEVILRCVPISNHLYFYWYRQILGQKVEFLVSFYNNEISEKSEIFDDQFSVERPDGSNFTLKIRSTKLEDSAMYFCASSASGHNTGELFFGEGSRLTVL.

This sequence joins TRBV29-1 and TRBJ2-2; no clear D. V dropped 3 bases and J dropped 7 bases, with 9 bases sitting between them. Germline V gene lookup returns CDR1 SQVTM and CDR2 ANQGSEA. This CDR3 has 12 residues. CDR3 bases: TGCAGCGTTGAGCCAGCCGTCGGGGAGCTGTTTTTT. The encoded protein is CSVEPAVGELFF.

This clonotype was found many times. CDR3 region: CASSFVDNTEAFF. In DNA form, the CDR3 reads TGTGCCAGCAGTTTCGTAGACAACACTGAAGCTTTCTTT. V gene TRBV12-3 or TRBV12-4 combines with J gene TRBJ1-1; D is ambiguous. This CDR3 is built from 13 residues. V was trimmed by 3 bases and J by 2 bases, leaving 7 bases between them.

This clonotype showed up many times. The chain carries TRBV28 and TRBJ2-5; 8 nucleotides agree with TRBD1. CDR1 and CDR2 (germline): MDHEN, SYDVKM. The CDR3 is 15 residues long. V lost 7 bases to trimming and J lost 1 base; unmatched junction nucleotides: 8. CDR3 in amino acids: CASTPLGTGQETQYF. CDR3 DNA sequence: TGTGCCAGCACCCCACTCGGGACAGGCCAAGAGACCCAGTACTTC. Complete variable domain (other parts from reference TRBV28 and TRBJ2-5): DVKVTQSSRYLVKRTGEKVFLECVQDMDHENMFWYRQDPGLGLRLIYFSYDVKMKEKGDIPEGYSVSREKKERFSLILESASTNQTSMYLCASTPLGTGQETQYFGPGTRLLVL.

V usage is TRBV10-3 and J usage is TRBJ2-5; 7 bases align to TRBD1. After removal of 6 bases from V and 0 bases from J, the junction contained 4 bases not matched to a gene. The CDR3 covers 14 residues. CDR1 ENHRY and CDR2 SYGVKD come from the germline V gene. CDR3 DNA sequence: TGTGCCATCAGCACCGGGACAGACCAAGAGACCCAGTACTTC. It specifies CAISTGTDQETQYF.

On this clonotype itself: A read error is possible here, since a much larger clone lies one base away. The chain couples TRBV12-3 or TRBV12-4 to TRBJ1-1; a weak D match, TRBD1 (5 bases). The CDR3 is 13 amino acids. The CDR3 loop reads CASKEAGHTEVFF. The DNA of the CDR3 is TGCGCCAGCAAAGAAGCGGGGCACACTGAAGTTTTCTTT.

Concerning this clonotype: A much more abundant neighbour one base away suggests this may be a read error. The DNA for the CDR3 is TGTGCCAGCAGTTTCTTTGAAGGGGGCACATCTACCTTC. Amino acid sequence: CASSFFEGGTSTF. The chain uses TRBV27 and TRBJ1-2, with TRBD1 matching 7 bases. The CDR3 runs 13 residues. V dropped 3 bases and J dropped 14; count of bases not matched to a gene: 12. Looked up from germline, CDR1 is MNHEY and CDR2 is SMNVEV (reference sequence).

This clonotype was recorded a few times. V and J are TRBV2 and TRBJ1-1; TRBD1 is a possible D gene (5 bases). The length of the CDR3 is 14 residues. Germline values: CDR1 SNHLY, CDR2 FYNNEI. With 4 bases removed from V and 4 bases from J, the gap between germline ends came to 13 bases. CDR3 DNA sequence: TGTGCCAGCAGTGTCCAGGGCATCGGCACTGAAGCTTTCTTT. Its translation is CASSVQGIGTEAFF.

This clonotype was counted many times. In nucleotides, the CDR3 is TGCAGCGTCGGGACTAGCGACTCCTACGAGCAGTACTTC. Protein product: CSVGTSDSYEQYF. V is TRBV29-1 and J is TRBJ2-7; 10 bases are shared with TRBD2. The CDR3 totals 13 residues. V was pared by 6 bases and J by 0 bases, with 2 bases of the junction left unmatched. CDR1 and CDR2 (germline): SQVTM, ANQGSEA.

Ten or more counts support this clonotype. The V gene is TRBV4-2, the J gene TRBJ2-7; the match to TRBD1 covers 10 bases. V lost 1 base and J lost 8; bases outside the gene matches: 14. Germline lookup yields CDR1 LGHNA and CDR2 YNFKEQ. This CDR3 is 17 amino acids long. CDR3 region: CASSQAGVGTGATQQYF. The CDR3 coding sequence is TGTGCCAGCAGCCAAGCGGGGGTCGGGACAGGGGCGACCCAGCAGTACTTC.

With respect to this clonotype: This could be a read error, since a much larger clone is one nucleotide away. The V and J genes are TRBV4-1 and TRBJ2-7, with 7 bases that match TRBD1. The CDR3 consists of 15 residues. The germline V gene encodes CDR1 MGHRA and CDR2 YSYEKL. Losses at the gene ends were 0 bases for V and 2 bases for J; bases not matched to a gene: 4. The CDR3 coding sequence is TGCGCCAGCAGCCAAGACCGGACAGGTCCCTACGAGCAGTACGTC. Its protein is CASSQDRTGPYEQYV.

This clonotype was counted between two and nine times. The chain joins TRBV30 to TRBJ2-7; no definite D call. V was shortened by 0 bases and J by 6 bases, with 6 bases between the two germline ends. The CDR3 is 11 amino acids. CDR1 and CDR2 (germline): GTSNPN, SVGIG (reference sequence). CDR3 amino acids: CAWSVRSEQYF. The CDR3 nucleotides read TGTGCCTGGAGTGTTCGGTCCGAGCAGTACTTC.

In this sample, this clonotype turned up many times. The V and J genes are TRBV2 and TRBJ1-5, with D hard to call. Germline CDR1 SNHLY, CDR2 FYNNEI. The CDR3 covers 14 residues. The germline V and J ends were trimmed by 6 bases and 5 bases, with 14 bases remaining between them. In nucleotides, the CDR3 is TGTGCCAGCAGGCTGGACCCAGGTCATCAGCCCCAGCATTTT. The encoded protein is CASRLDPGHQPQHF.

About this clonotype: This clone may be a read error of a much larger clone one base away. The rearrangement joins TRBV5-1 to TRBJ2-2; D may correspond to TRBD1 or TRBD2 (6 bases each). Germline loops: CDR1 SGHRS, CDR2 YFSETQ. There are 15 residues in the CDR3. Deletions cut 3 bases from V and 2 bases from J, with 11 bases between. The CDR3 DNA reads TGCGCCAGCAGCTGGGAGGACAGTAACACCGGGGAGCTGTTTTTT. This gives the protein CASSWEDSNTGELFF.

This clonotype was detected ten times or more. This chain uses TRBV5-4 with TRBJ2-5, with D possibly TRBD1 on 6 matching bases. Trimming shortened V by 3 bases and J by 10 bases, and 10 bases separated the two germline ends. The CDR3 runs to 11 residues. Germline-derived CDR1 and CDR2 are SGHNT and YYREEE (reference sequence). DNA for the CDR3: TGTGCCAGCAGCTGGGGGCGCGACCAGTACTTC. As protein: CASSWGRDQYF.

CDR3 residues: CASSQAPESNYGYTF. The CDR3 DNA reads as TGCGCCAGCAGCCAAGCACCAGAGTCTAACTATGGCTACACCTTC. The chain joins TRBV4-1 to TRBJ1-2; D remains unclear. V was pared by 1 base and J by 0 bases, with 9 bases between. The germline V gene has CDR1 MGHRA and CDR2 YSYEKL. CDR3 length equals 15 residues.

This clonotype was observed a few times. V is TRBV12-5 and J is TRBJ2-5; tentatively, D is TRBD2 (6 bases). CDR1 is LGHNT and CDR2 is FRNRAP in the germline V gene. This CDR3 region has 13 residues. Trimming left V 5 bases short and J 4 bases short, with 11 bases between. The CDR3 protein is CASGNRRGETQYF. The CDR3 nucleotides are TGTGCTAGTGGTAACAGGAGGGGAGAGACCCAGTACTTC.

This clonotype was recorded a few times. This chain links TRBV7-2 with TRBJ2-4; maybe TRBD2 (6 bases). The CDR3 is 15 amino acids. Germline V CDR1 and CDR2: SGHTA, FQGNSA. The V end lost 4 bases, the J end lost 0 bases, and 10 bases lay between the germline ends. This CDR3 reads CASSYPGLAKNIQYF. CDR3 nucleotide sequence: TGTGCCAGCAGCTACCCGGGACTAGCCAAAAACATTCAGTACTTC.

This clonotype was observed a few times. The CDR3 sequence: CSVENLQGTEAFF. CDR3 coding DNA: TGCAGCGTTGAAAACCTACAGGGAACTGAAGCTTTCTTT. This chain joins TRBV29-1 and TRBJ1-1; maybe TRBD1 (6 bases). CDR3 size: 13 residues. V lost 2 bases to trimming and J lost 5 bases, with 12 bases between them. Germline CDR1 SQVTM, CDR2 ANQGSEA.